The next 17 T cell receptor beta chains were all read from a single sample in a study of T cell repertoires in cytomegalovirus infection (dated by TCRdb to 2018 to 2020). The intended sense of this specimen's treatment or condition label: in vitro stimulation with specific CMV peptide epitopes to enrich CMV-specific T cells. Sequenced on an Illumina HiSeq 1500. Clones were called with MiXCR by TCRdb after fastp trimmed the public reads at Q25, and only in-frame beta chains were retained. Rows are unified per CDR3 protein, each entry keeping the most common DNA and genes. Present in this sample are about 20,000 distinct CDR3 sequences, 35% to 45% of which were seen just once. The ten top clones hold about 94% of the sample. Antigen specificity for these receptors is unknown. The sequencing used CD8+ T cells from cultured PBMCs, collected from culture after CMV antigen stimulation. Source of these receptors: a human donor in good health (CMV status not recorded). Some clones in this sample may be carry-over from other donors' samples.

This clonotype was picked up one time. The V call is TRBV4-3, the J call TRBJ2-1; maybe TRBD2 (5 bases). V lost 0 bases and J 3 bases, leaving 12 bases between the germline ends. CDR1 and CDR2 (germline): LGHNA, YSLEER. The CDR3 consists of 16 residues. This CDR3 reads CASSQDLAPVYNEQFF. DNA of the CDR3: TGCGCCAGCAGCCAAGATTTAGCGCCGGTCTACAATGAGCAGTTCTTC.

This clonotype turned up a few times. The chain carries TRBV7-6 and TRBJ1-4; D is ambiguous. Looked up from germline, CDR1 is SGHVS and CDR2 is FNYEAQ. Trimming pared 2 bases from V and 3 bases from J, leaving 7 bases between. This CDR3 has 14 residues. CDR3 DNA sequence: TGTGCCAGCAGCTTAACGGACTCTAATGAAAAACTGTTTTTT. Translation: CASSLTDSNEKLFF.

Here the CDR3 reads CASSYSGPDYEQYF. The CDR3 bases are TGTGCCAGCAGTTATTCCGGTCCCGATTACGAGCAGTACTTC. The genes are TRBV6-6 and TRBJ2-7; no clear D. Germline lookup yields CDR1 MNHNY and CDR2 SVGAGI (reference sequence). This CDR3 spans 14 amino acids. V was cut by 3 bases and J by 4 bases, with 13 bases left in between.

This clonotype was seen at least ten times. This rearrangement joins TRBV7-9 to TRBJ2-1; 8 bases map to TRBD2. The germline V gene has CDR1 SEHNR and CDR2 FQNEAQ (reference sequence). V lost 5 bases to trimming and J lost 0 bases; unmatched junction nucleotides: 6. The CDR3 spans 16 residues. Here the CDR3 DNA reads TGTGCCAGCAGCGGTCACAGCGGGAGCTCCTACAATGAGCAGTTCTTC. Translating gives CASSGHSGSSYNEQFF.

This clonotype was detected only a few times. The CDR3 sequence is CASSLRTSDEQFF. CDR3 nucleotides: TGTGCCAGCAGCTTACGGACTAGCGATGAGCAGTTCTTC. The gene calls are TRBV7-2 and TRBJ2-1, with 9 bases identical to TRBD2. Germline V lookup: CDR1 SGHTA, CDR2 FQGNSA. The CDR3 runs to 13 residues. V lost 2 bases to trimming and J lost 8 bases; unmatched junction nucleotides: 1.

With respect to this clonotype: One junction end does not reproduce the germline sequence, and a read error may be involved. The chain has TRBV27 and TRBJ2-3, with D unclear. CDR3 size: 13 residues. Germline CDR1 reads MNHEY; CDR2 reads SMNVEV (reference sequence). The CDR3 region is CASSLSSTDTQYF. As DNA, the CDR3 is TGTGCCAGCAGTCTATCTAGCACAGATACGCAGTATTTT.

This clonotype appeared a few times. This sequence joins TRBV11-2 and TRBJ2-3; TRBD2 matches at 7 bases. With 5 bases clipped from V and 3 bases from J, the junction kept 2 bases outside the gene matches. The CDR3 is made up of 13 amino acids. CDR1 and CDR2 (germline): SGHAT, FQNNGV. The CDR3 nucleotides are TGTGCCAGCAGCCCCGGGGGGACAGATACGCAGTATTTT. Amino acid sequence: CASSPGGTDTQYF. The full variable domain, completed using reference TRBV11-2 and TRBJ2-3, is EAGVAQSPRYKIIEKRQSVAFWCNPISGHATLYWYQQILGQGPKLLIQFQNNGVVDDSQLPKDRFSAERLKGVDSTLKIQPAKLEDSAVYLCASSPGGTDTQYFGPGTRLTVL.

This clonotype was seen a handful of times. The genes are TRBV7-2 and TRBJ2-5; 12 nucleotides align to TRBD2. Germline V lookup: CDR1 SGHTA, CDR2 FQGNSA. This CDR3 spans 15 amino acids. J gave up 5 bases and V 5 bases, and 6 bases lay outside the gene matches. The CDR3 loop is CASSPTGTSGETQYF. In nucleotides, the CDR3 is TGTGCCAGCAGCCCTACCGGGACTAGCGGGGAGACCCAGTACTTC. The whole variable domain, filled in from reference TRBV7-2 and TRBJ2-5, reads GAGVSQSPSNKVTEKGKDVELRCDPISGHTALYWYRQSLGQGLEFLIYFQGNSAPDKSGLPSDRFSAERTGGSVSTLTIQRTQQEDSAVYLCASSPTGTSGETQYFGPGTRLLVL.

CDR3 loop: CASTRTWVEQFF. DNA for the CDR3: TGTGCCAGCACCAGAACCTGGGTTGAGCAGTTCTTC. J is TRBJ2-1 and V is TRBV12-3 or TRBV12-4; D call uncertain. This CDR3 is built from 12 residues. V gave up 7 bases and J gave up 9 bases, with 13 bases separating them.

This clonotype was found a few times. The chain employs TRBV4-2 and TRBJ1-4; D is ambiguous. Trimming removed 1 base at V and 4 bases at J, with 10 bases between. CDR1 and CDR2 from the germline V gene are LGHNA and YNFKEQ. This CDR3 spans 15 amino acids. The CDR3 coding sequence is TGTGCCAGCAGCCAAGCGGCAGAAGTTAATGAAAAACTGTTTTTT. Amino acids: CASSQAAEVNEKLFF.

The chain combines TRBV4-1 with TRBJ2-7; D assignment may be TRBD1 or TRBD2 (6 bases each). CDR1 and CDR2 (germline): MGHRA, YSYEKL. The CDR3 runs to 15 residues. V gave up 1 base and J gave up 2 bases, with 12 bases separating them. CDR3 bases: TGCGCCAGCAGCCAAGGAGAGGGGGGAGCCTACGAGCAGTACTTC. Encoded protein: CASSQGEGGAYEQYF.

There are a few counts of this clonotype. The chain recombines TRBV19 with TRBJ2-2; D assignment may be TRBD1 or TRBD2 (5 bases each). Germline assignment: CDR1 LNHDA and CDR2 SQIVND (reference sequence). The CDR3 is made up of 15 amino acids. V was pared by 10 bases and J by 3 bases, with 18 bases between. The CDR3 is CATNQRGLDTGELFF. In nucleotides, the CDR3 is TGTGCCACAAACCAGAGGGGTCTGGACACCGGGGAGCTGTTTTTT.

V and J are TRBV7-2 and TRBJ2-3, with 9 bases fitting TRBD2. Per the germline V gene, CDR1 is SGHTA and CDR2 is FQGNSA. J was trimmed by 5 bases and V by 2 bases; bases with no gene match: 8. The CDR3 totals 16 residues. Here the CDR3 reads CASSLYSGSVGDTQYF. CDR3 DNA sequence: TGTGCCAGCAGCTTATATAGCGGGAGTGTTGGAGATACGCAGTATTTT.

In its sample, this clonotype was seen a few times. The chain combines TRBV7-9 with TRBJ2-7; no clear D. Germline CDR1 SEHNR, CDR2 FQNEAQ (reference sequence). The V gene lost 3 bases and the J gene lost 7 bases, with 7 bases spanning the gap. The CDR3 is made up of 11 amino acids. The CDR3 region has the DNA TGTGCCAGCAGCTTCGGGTTTGAGCAGTACTTC. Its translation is CASSFGFEQYF.

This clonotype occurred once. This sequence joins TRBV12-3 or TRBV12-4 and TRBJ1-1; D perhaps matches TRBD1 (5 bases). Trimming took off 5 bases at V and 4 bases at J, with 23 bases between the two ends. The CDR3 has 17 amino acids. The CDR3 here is CASSPPPRVEQATEAFF. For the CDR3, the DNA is TGTGCCAGCAGTCCACCTCCCAGGGTGGAACAGGCCACTGAAGCTTTCTTT.

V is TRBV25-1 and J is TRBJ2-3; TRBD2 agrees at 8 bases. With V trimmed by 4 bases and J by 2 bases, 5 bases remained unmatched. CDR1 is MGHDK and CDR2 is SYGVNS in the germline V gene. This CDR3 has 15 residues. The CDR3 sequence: CASSVGRVFTDTQYF. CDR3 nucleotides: TGTGCCAGCAGTGTCGGGAGGGTCTTCACAGATACGCAGTATTTT.

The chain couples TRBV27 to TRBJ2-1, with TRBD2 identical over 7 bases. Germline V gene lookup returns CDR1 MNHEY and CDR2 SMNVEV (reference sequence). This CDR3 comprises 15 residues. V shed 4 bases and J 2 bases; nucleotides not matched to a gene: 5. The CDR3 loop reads CASSSTGTTYNEQFF. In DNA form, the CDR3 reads TGTGCCAGCAGTTCGACCGGGACTACCTACAATGAGCAGTTCTTC.